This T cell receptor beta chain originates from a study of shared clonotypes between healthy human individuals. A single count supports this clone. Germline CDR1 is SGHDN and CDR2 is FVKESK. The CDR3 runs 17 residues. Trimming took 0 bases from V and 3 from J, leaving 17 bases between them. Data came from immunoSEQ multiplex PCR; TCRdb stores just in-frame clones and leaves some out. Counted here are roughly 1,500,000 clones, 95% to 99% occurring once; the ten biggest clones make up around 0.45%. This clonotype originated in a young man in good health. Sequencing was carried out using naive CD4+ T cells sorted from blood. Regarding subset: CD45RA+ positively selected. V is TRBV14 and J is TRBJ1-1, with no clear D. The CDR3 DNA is TGTGCCAGCAGCCAAGAACTCGTTCGAGGAAGTTACACTGAAGCTTTCTTT. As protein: CASSQELVRGSYTEAFF.